The 20 T cell receptor beta chains presented below share a single source sample, sequenced in a study of early T cells in non-severe SARS-CoV-2 infection. Using its own MiXCR run on the 5' RACE reads, TCRdb lists one record per CDR3 protein. The sample shows about 97,000 distinct CDR3 sequences, around 10% of them seen only once. The sequencing here drew on whole blood, taken at baseline. These receptors were obtained from an adult who was a healthcare worker with PCR-confirmed SARS-CoV-2 infection or an uninfected control (not recorded which).

The chain uses TRBV7-2 and TRBJ2-7, with 7 bases fitting TRBD2. The CDR3 extends over 16 amino acids. J gave up 0 bases and V 5 bases, and 10 bases lay outside the gene matches. Germline V CDR1 and CDR2: SGHTA, FQGNSA. Written as DNA, the CDR3 is TGTGCCAGCAGCCTACGACTAGCCGATAGCTCCTACGAGCAGTACTTC. Encoded protein: CASSLRLADSSYEQYF.

This clonotype showed up just a few times. V is TRBV7-3 and J is TRBJ1-1; no firm D call. This CDR3 has 13 amino acids. V lost 5 bases, J lost 0 bases, and 7 bases lay in between. Germline V gene lookup returns CDR1 SGHTA and CDR2 FQGTGA. The CDR3 nucleotides read TGTGCCAGCAGCCTACACATGAACACTGAAGCTTTCTTT. Encoded protein: CASSLHMNTEAFF.

This clonotype was counted ten times or more. The V and J genes are TRBV3-1 and TRBJ1-4, with 7 bases matching TRBD1. CDR3 size: 16 residues. Germline V gene lookup returns CDR1 LGHDT and CDR2 YNNKEL (reference sequence). V lost 4 bases, J lost 5 bases, and 10 bases stayed unmatched. CDR3 bases: TGTGCCAGCAGCCCTGATAGACAGGGCGGGAATGAAAAACTGTTTTTT. It encodes CASSPDRQGGNEKLFF.

In its sample, this clonotype was seen a few times. Relative to the germline gene, one junction end is altered; a read error may explain this. J is TRBJ2-7 and V is TRBV7-2; 12 bases agree with TRBD2. Germline loops: CDR1 SGHTA, CDR2 FQGNSA. This CDR3 spans 15 amino acids. The chain's CDR3 is CASSLAGGTAYEQYF. The DNA for the CDR3 is TGTGCCAGCAGCCTAGCGGGGGGGACGGCCTACGAGCAGTACTTC.

This clonotype was found many times. The rearrangement links TRBV7-9 to TRBJ2-7, with 8 bases identical to TRBD2. The CDR3 totals 16 residues. V dropped 4 bases and J dropped 3; count of bases not matched to a gene: 11. Germline-derived CDR1 and CDR2 are SEHNR and FQNEAQ (reference sequence). The CDR3 loop is CASSSVSDSGIYEQYF. In DNA, the CDR3 is TGTGCCAGCAGCTCCGTTTCGGATAGCGGGATCTACGAGCAGTACTTC.

The V and J genes are TRBV20-1 and TRBJ2-7, with TRBD1 identical over 8 bases. Per the germline V gene, CDR1 is DFQATT and CDR2 is SNEGSKA (reference sequence). The CDR3 covers 13 residues. V shed 5 bases, J shed 4 bases, and the junction held 7 bases outside the gene matches. The CDR3 sequence: CSARQDRDYEQYF. CDR3 coding DNA: TGCAGTGCTCGACAGGACAGGGATTACGAGCAGTACTTC.

This clonotype was found a few times. The chain is built from TRBV30 and TRBJ2-4; D is tentatively TRBD1 or TRBD2 (5 bases each). Trimming took 5 bases from V and 8 from J, leaving 16 bases between them. Germline CDR1 and CDR2: GTSNPN and SVGIG (reference sequence). CDR3 length: 13 residues. This CDR3 is CAWGTGRSDIQYF. The CDR3 region has the DNA TGTGCCTGGGGAACGGGGCGTTCGGACATTCAGTACTTC.

This sequence joins TRBV2 and TRBJ1-4; TRBD1 aligns across 7 bases. Germline V gives CDR1 SNHLY, CDR2 FYNNEI. The CDR3 has 13 residues. V was clipped by 4 bases and J by 8 bases; unmatched bases: 4. The chain's CDR3 is CASSVDRDEKLFF. Written as DNA, the CDR3 is TGTGCCAGCAGTGTCGACAGGGACGAAAAACTGTTTTTT.

This clonotype showed up many times. This rearrangement joins TRBV10-3 to TRBJ2-1; 15 bases align to TRBD2. CDR1 is ENHRY, CDR2 SYGVKD, per germline. Trimming removed 2 bases from V and 7 bases from J; junction bases left unmatched: 3. The CDR3 extends over 16 amino acids. CDR3 DNA sequence: TGTGCCATCAGTGAGGATGGGACTAGCGGGAGGAATGAGCAGTTCTTC. As protein: CAISEDGTSGRNEQFF.

There are many counts of this clonotype. The rearrangement joins TRBV10-1 to TRBJ2-2, with TRBD2 as a possible D gene (5 bases). This CDR3 has 16 amino acids. V was cut by 0 bases and J by 5 bases, with 13 bases left in between. Germline V gives CDR1 WNHNN, CDR2 SYGVQD (reference sequence). CDR3 residues: CASSESASYRTGELFF. In DNA form, the CDR3 reads TGCGCCAGCAGTGAGTCGGCTAGCTATCGGACCGGGGAGCTGTTTTTT.

The rearrangement joins TRBV19 to TRBJ2-2; D possibly corresponds to TRBD1 (6 bases). With 9 bases removed from V and 1 base from J, the gap between germline ends came to 12 bases. The CDR3 extends over 14 amino acids. Per the germline V gene, CDR1 is LNHDA and CDR2 is SQIVND (reference sequence). The CDR3 coding sequence is TGTGCCAGCAGCCTACAGGGGAACACCGGGGAGCTGTTTTTT. Translated, it gives CASSLQGNTGELFF. Complete variable domain (other parts from reference TRBV19 and TRBJ2-2): DGGITQSPKYLFRKEGQNVTLSCEQNLNHDAMYWYRQDPGQGLRLIYYSQIVNDFQKGDIAEGYSVSREKKESFPLTVTSAQKNPTAFYLCASSLQGNTGELFFGEGSRLTVL.

This clonotype has at least ten counts. Likely a read error: the CDR3 ends without its conserved phenylalanine or tryptophan. V usage is TRBV30 and J usage is TRBJ1-1, with D unresolved. V was shortened by 0 bases and J by 2 bases, with 4 bases between the two germline ends. Germline V gene sequence: CDR1 GTSNPN, CDR2 SVGIG (reference sequence). The CDR3 runs to 12 residues. The CDR3 loop is CAWSVSNTEAFL. The DNA of the CDR3 is TGTGCCTGGAGTGTATCAAACACTGAAGCTTTCCTT.

V is TRBV24-1 and J is TRBJ2-1; the D is unclear. V was cut by 4 bases and J by 6 bases, with 12 bases left in between. The CDR3 is 14 residues long. From germline, CDR1 is KGHDR and CDR2 SFDVKD. The CDR3 sequence is CATSDSPDVNEQFF. The DNA for the CDR3 is TGTGCCACCAGTGACTCCCCCGACGTCAATGAGCAGTTCTTC.

This clonotype was seen at least ten times. The rearrangement links TRBV2 to TRBJ2-3, with 13 nucleotides matching TRBD2. V was pared by 6 bases and J by 5 bases, with 8 bases of the junction left unmatched. The germline CDR1 and CDR2 sequences are SNHLY and FYNNEI. CDR3 length equals 16 residues. The CDR3 DNA reads as TGTGCCAGCAGACTCGGGACTAGCGGGGACGTAGATACGCAGTATTTT. Encoded protein: CASRLGTSGDVDTQYF.

The chain links TRBV10-2 to TRBJ2-7, with 10 bases identical to TRBD2. Germline V gives CDR1 WSHSY, CDR2 SAAADI. The CDR3 has 15 residues. V was clipped by 2 bases and J by 0 bases; unmatched bases: 1. CDR3 loop: CASSEPSGSSYEQYF. The CDR3 DNA sequence: TGCGCCAGCAGTGAGCCTAGCGGGAGCTCCTACGAGCAGTACTTC.

The chain has TRBV28 and TRBJ2-7; the D gene could be TRBD1 or TRBD2 (6 bases each). V dropped 1 base and J dropped 7 bases, with 14 bases sitting between them. The CDR3 is made up of 14 amino acids. Germline CDR1 reads MDHEN; CDR2 reads SYDVKM. The chain's CDR3 is CASSLLVGGGEQYF. The CDR3 nucleotides read TGTGCCAGCAGTTTATTAGTGGGGGGCGGAGAGCAGTACTTC.

The chain recombines TRBV13 with TRBJ1-2; D gene uncertain. Germline V gene lookup returns CDR1 PRHDT and CDR2 FYEKMQ (reference sequence). Trimming stripped 0 bases from V and 2 bases from J, with 16 bases between. The CDR3 is 17 residues long. CDR3 sequence: CASSLGGRPLGNYGYTF. CDR3 DNA: TGTGCCAGCAGCTTAGGGGGCAGGCCGCTGGGGAACTATGGCTACACCTTC. Filled out from reference TRBV13 and TRBJ1-2, the complete variable domain reads AAGVIQSPRHLIKEKRETATLKCYPIPRHDTVYWYQQGPGQDPQFLISFYEKMQSDKGSIPDRFSAQQFSDYHSELNMSSLELGDSALYFCASSLGGRPLGNYGYTFGSGTRLTVV.

The chain links TRBV6-5 to TRBJ2-4, with D possibly TRBD1 on 6 matching bases. CDR1 MNHEY and CDR2 SVGAGI come from the germline V gene. Trimming pared 7 bases from V and 3 bases from J, leaving 16 bases between. This CDR3 spans 15 amino acids. CDR3 region: CASTSIGQYKNIQYF. The CDR3 coding sequence is TGTGCCAGCACCTCAATCGGACAGTACAAAAACATTCAGTACTTC.

As regards this clonotype: The junction departs from the called germline gene at one end, perhaps through a read error. The J gene is TRBJ2-3, the V gene TRBV20-1; 12 positions agree with TRBD2. This CDR3 is built from 15 residues. The germline V gene has CDR1 DFQATT and CDR2 SNEGSKA (reference sequence). The CDR3 DNA sequence: TGCAGTGCTAGCCCACTAGCGGGAGGTTCAGATACGCAGTTTTTT. This codes for CSASPLAGGSDTQFF.

The chain links TRBV29-1 to TRBJ2-3, with D perhaps assigned TRBD1 or TRBD2 (5 bases each). CDR1 SQVTM and CDR2 ANQGSEA come from the germline V gene. V was shortened by 4 bases and J by 1 base, with 9 bases between the two germline ends. The CDR3 runs to 13 residues. CDR3 in amino acids: CSVVGAGTDTQYF. Here the CDR3 DNA reads TGCAGCGTTGTCGGGGCGGGCACAGATACGCAGTATTTT.